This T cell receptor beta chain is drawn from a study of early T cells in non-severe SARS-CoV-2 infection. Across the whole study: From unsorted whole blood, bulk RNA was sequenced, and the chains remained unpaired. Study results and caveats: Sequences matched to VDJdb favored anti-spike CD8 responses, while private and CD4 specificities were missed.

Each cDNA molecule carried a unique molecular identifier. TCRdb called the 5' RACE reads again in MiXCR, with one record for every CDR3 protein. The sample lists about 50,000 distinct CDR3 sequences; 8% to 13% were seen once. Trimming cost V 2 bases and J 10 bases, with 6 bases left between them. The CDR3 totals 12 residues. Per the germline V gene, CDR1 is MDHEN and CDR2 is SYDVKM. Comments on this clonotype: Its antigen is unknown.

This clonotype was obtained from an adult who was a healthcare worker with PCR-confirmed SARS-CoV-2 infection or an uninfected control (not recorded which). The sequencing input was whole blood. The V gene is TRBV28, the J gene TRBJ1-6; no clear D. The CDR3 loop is CASSLDLSPLHF. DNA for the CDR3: TGTGCCAGCAGTTTAGATCTCTCACCCCTCCACTTT.